This entry lists 25 T cell receptor beta chains sequenced from one sample in a study of cytomegalovirus exposure and HLA in healthy donors. PCR used 60 Vbeta primers and 13 Jbeta primers. Method: immunoSEQ multiplex PCR; TCRdb's copy keeps in-frame clones and lacks some. The sample lists 100,000 to 150,000 clones; 65% to 85% were seen once. The source material was PBMCs. The origin of the receptors is a woman between 40 and 50 years old in good health and CMV-seronegative.

This rearrangement joins TRBV30 to TRBJ2-2; 11 bases map to TRBD1. Unmatched junction bases numbered 3, after V lost 3 bases and J lost 6 bases. The CDR3 has 14 amino acids. The V gene's germline CDR1 is GTSNPN and CDR2 SVGIG (reference sequence). The CDR3 sequence: CAWRGQGAAGELFF. As DNA, the CDR3 is TGTGCCTGGAGAGGACAGGGGGCGGCCGGGGAGCTGTTTTTT.

The chain combines TRBV25-1 with TRBJ2-2, with D maybe TRBD1 (5 bases). CDR1 and CDR2 (germline): MGHDK, SYGVNS. This CDR3 comprises 11 residues. V lost 11 bases and J 3 bases, leaving 7 bases between the germline ends. The CDR3 loop is CAAGYTGELFF. CDR3 nucleotide sequence: TGTGCCGCAGGGTACACCGGGGAGCTGTTTTTT.

CDR3 region: CASGRDTGELFF. In DNA, the CDR3 is TGTGCCAGCGGGAGGGACACCGGGGAGCTGTTTTTT. This chain joins TRBV9 and TRBJ2-2; TRBD2 matches at 7 bases. The length of the CDR3 is 12 residues. Germline V gene lookup returns CDR1 SGDLS and CDR2 YYNGEE. The V segment lost 7 bases and the J segment 3 bases; nucleotides outside the gene matches: 0.

The chain combines TRBV14 with TRBJ2-5, with TRBD2 matching 9 bases. Matching the DNA end better, TRBJ2-7 makes the J call doubtful. The germline V gene encodes CDR1 SGHDN and CDR2 FVKESK. CDR3 length: 16 residues. CDR3 loop: CASSQQIAGVPSEQYF. DNA for the CDR3: TGTGCCAGCAGCCAACAAATAGCGGGGGTGCCCTCCGAGCAGTACTTC.

The chain uses TRBV27 and TRBJ1-2; D is unclear. Germline CDR1 is MNHEY and CDR2 is SMNVEV (reference sequence). CDR3 length: 10 amino acids. Trimming took off 5 bases at V and 7 bases at J, with 5 bases between the two ends. CDR3 in amino acids: CASSPSGYTF. The CDR3 nucleotides read TGTGCCAGCAGTCCCAGTGGCTACACCTTC.

V gene TRBV5-1 combines with J gene TRBJ2-1, with 7 nucleotides matching TRBD2. The CDR3 is made up of 13 amino acids. V shed 2 bases and J 10 bases; nucleotides not matched to a gene: 6. Germline CDR1 SGHRS, CDR2 YFSETQ. The CDR3 sequence: CASSLGEAGEQFF. The CDR3 DNA follows: TGCGCCAGCAGCTTAGGGGAAGCGGGAGAGCAGTTCTTC. The full variable domain, in which reference TRBV5-1 and TRBJ2-1 provide the parts outside the CDR3, is KAGVTQTPRYLIKTRGQQVTLSCSPISGHRSVSWYQQTPGQGLQFLFEYFSETQRNKGNFPGRFSGRQFSNSRSEMNVSTLELGDSALYLCASSLGEAGEQFFGPGTRLTVL.

This clone appeared a few times. This chain uses TRBV10-1 with TRBJ2-2; TRBD1 matches at 8 bases. The CDR3 has 14 amino acids. The V gene end was trimmed by 6 bases and the J gene end by 1 base; junction bases not matched to a gene: 1. CDR1 is WNHNN, CDR2 SYGVQD, per germline (reference sequence). Here the CDR3 reads CASSGTGNTGELFF. The CDR3, as DNA: TGCGCCAGCAGCGGGACAGGGAACACCGGGGAGCTGTTTTTT.

The chain links TRBV2 to TRBJ2-2; 10 bases agree with TRBD1. V trimming: 4 bases; J trimming: 5 bases; junction bases outside the gene matches: 4. The CDR3 sequence is 15 residues long. CDR1 SNHLY and CDR2 FYNNEI come from the germline V gene. The CDR3 DNA sequence: TGTGCCAGCAGTGGACAGGGGGCGGGGACCGGGGAGCTGTTTTTT. It encodes CASSGQGAGTGELFF. The whole variable domain, remainder taken from reference TRBV2 and TRBJ2-2, is EPEVTQTPSHQVTQMGQEVILRCVPISNHLYFYWYRQILGQKVEFLVSFYNNEISEKSEIFDDQFSVERPDGSNFTLKIRSTKLEDSAMYFCASSGQGAGTGELFFGEGSRLTVL.

The chain carries TRBV28 and TRBJ1-2; 9 bases are a match to TRBD1. Germline loops: CDR1 MDHEN, CDR2 SYDVKM. V gave up 5 bases and J gave up 4 bases; unmatched junction bases: 11. The CDR3 sequence is 16 residues long. The CDR3 reads CASSPPDRGFGYGYTF. The CDR3 DNA reads TGTGCCAGCAGTCCACCCGACAGGGGGTTTGGCTATGGCTACACCTTC.

Points on this clone: This CDR3 fails to terminate in the conserved phenylalanine or tryptophan, so it likely reflects a read error. CDR3 residues: CASSLLDRGNTEAFL. The CDR3 DNA follows: TGCGCCAGCAGCTTGTTGGACAGGGGGAACACTGAAGCTTTCCTT. The chain links TRBV5-1 to TRBJ1-1, with 9 nucleotides matching TRBD1. Germline CDR1 reads SGHRS; CDR2 reads YFSETQ. J gave up 1 base and V 1 base, and 2 bases lay outside the gene matches. The CDR3 length is 15 residues.

The rearrangement links TRBV6-1 to TRBJ2-5, with a weak D call TRBD1 (5 bases). V was shortened by 3 bases and J by 4 bases, with 12 bases between the two germline ends. The germline V gene has CDR1 MNHNS and CDR2 SASEGT. This CDR3 is 14 amino acids long. The CDR3 DNA follows: TGTGCCAGCAGTGACCCCAGGGTTCGAGAGACCCAGTACTTC. This sequence encodes CASSDPRVRETQYF.

The chain joins TRBV20-1 to TRBJ1-2; unclear D gene. This CDR3 is built from 11 residues. Germline V gives CDR1 DFQATT, CDR2 SNEGSKA (reference sequence). V was trimmed by 0 bases and J by 8 bases, leaving 7 bases between them. CDR3 amino acids: CSARDAAGYTF. The CDR3 region has the DNA TGCAGTGCTAGAGATGCGGCCGGCTACACCTTC.

The gene calls are TRBV9 and TRBJ2-7; D perhaps matches TRBD2 (6 bases). This CDR3 comprises 15 residues. The V gene lost 0 bases and the J gene lost 1 base, with 11 bases spanning the gap. Germline V gene lookup returns CDR1 SGDLS and CDR2 YYNGEE. CDR3 nucleotide sequence: TGTGCCAGCAGCGTAGAAGTCGGGGGATCCTACGAGCAGTACTTC. It specifies CASSVEVGGSYEQYF. The full variable domain, rest sourced from reference TRBV9 and TRBJ2-7, is DSGVTQTPKHLITATGQRVTLRCSPRSGDLSVYWYQQSLDQGLQFLIQYYNGEERAKGNILERFSAQQFPDLHSELNLSSLELGDSALYFCASSVEVGGSYEQYFGPGTRLTVT.

V gene TRBV23-1 combines with J gene TRBJ2-3; D is undetermined. TRBV23-1 is designated an ORF whose function remains uncertain. The CDR3 contains 14 residues. V was shortened by 10 bases and J by 10 bases, with 24 bases between the two germline ends. The CDR3 coding sequence is TGCGCCACTTTAACAGACCCGGCTCATGGTGCGCAGTATTTT. It encodes CATLTDPAHGAQYF.

This sequence joins TRBV27 and TRBJ1-2; D possibly corresponds to TRBD1 (5 bases). This CDR3 has 16 residues. Germline V gene lookup returns CDR1 MNHEY and CDR2 SMNVEV (reference sequence). Trimming removed 6 bases at V and 8 bases at J, with 25 bases between. CDR3 sequence: CASSSQSGERGIGYTF. As DNA, the CDR3 is TGTGCCAGCAGCTCCCAGTCGGGGGAACGTGGAATCGGCTACACCTTC.

This chain connects TRBV2 to TRBJ2-5, with 9 nucleotides matching TRBD2. J lost 3 bases, V lost 4 bases, and 6 bases had no gene match. The length of the CDR3 is 15 residues. Germline V gene lookup returns CDR1 SNHLY and CDR2 FYNNEI. The CDR3: CASSVGGGAKETQYF. The CDR3 bases are TGTGCCAGCAGTGTTGGCGGGGGGGCAAAAGAGACCCAGTACTTC.

This chain uses TRBV6-1 with TRBJ2-3; 8 bases fit TRBD2. This CDR3 spans 16 amino acids. V shed 3 bases and J 3 bases; nucleotides not matched to a gene: 8. Germline V lookup: CDR1 MNHNS, CDR2 SASEGT. The CDR3 sequence is CASSDLGGLGTDTQYF. The DNA for the CDR3 is TGTGCCAGCAGTGACTTAGGGGGACTAGGTACAGATACGCAGTATTTT.

This clone was counted only a few times. This rearrangement joins TRBV4-2 to TRBJ2-2; 7 positions match TRBD2. Trimming removed 0 bases from V and 5 bases from J; junction bases left unmatched: 12. Germline CDR1 reads LGHNA; CDR2 reads YNFKEQ. CDR3 length equals 18 residues. The DNA of the CDR3 is TGTGCCAGCAGCCAAGATCTAGCGGCCCTGGAGAGAACCGGGGAGCTGTTTTTT. Encoded protein: CASSQDLAALERTGELFF.

This clone was detected once. The V call is TRBV28, the J call TRBJ2-3; 7 bases map to TRBD2. Germline trimming cut 5 bases from V and 0 bases from J; bases unmatched to any gene: 20. Germline V gene sequence: CDR1 MDHEN, CDR2 SYDVKM. The CDR3 runs 20 residues. In nucleotides, the CDR3 is TGTGCCAGCAGTCCCTGGGGGGGTCGAGGCGGGAAGATTAGCACAGATACGCAGTATTTT. Encoded protein: CASSPWGGRGGKISTDTQYF. Full variable domain (remainder filled in from reference TRBV28 and TRBJ2-3): DVKVTQSSRYLVKRTGEKVFLECVQDMDHENMFWYRQDPGLGLRLIYFSYDVKMKEKGDIPEGYSVSREKKERFSLILESASTNQTSMYLCASSPWGGRGGKISTDTQYFGPGTRLTVL.

The sample holds one count of this clone. The chain carries TRBV11-2 and TRBJ1-1; D is undetermined. Germline CDR1 is SGHAT and CDR2 is FQNNGV. V shed 6 bases and J shed 1 base, with 12 bases lying between them. The CDR3 is made up of 14 amino acids. The CDR3 nucleotides are TGTGCCAGCAGGTCTACAGATAAGAACACTGAAGCTTTCTTT. Residues: CASRSTDKNTEAFF.

The chain joins TRBV13 to TRBJ1-2, with 9 bases aligning to TRBD1. The trim removed 0 bases at V and 6 bases at J, leaving 5 bases unmatched. CDR1 is PRHDT and CDR2 is FYEKMQ in the germline V gene (reference sequence). The CDR3 extends over 15 amino acids. The CDR3, as DNA: TGTGCCAGCAGCTTAGGGACAGGGGGTTTCAATGGCTACACCTTC. Translated: CASSLGTGGFNGYTF.

The chain is built from TRBV19 and TRBJ2-2; D not resolved. The CDR3 is made up of 17 amino acids. Looked up from germline, CDR1 is LNHDA and CDR2 is SQIVND (reference sequence). Trimming shortened V by 1 base and J by 0 bases, and 12 bases separated the two germline ends. CDR3 DNA sequence: TGTGCCAGTAGTATAGGATGGGCAGGATCGAACACCGGGGAGCTGTTTTTT. It yields the protein CASSIGWAGSNTGELFF.

DNA of the CDR3: TGTGCCAGCAGCTTACAGGGGGCCCCCACAGATACGCAGTATTTT. Translation: CASSLQGAPTDTQYF. V and J are TRBV5-4 and TRBJ2-3; TRBD1 matches at 9 bases. Germline loops: CDR1 SGHNT, CDR2 YYREEE (reference sequence). V was pared by 2 bases and J by 2 bases, with 3 bases of the junction left unmatched. The CDR3 loop spans 15 amino acids.

There are a few counts of this clone. The V call is TRBV30, the J call TRBJ2-5; D not certain. Deletions cut 1 base from V and 2 bases from J, with 5 bases between. There are 12 residues in the CDR3. Per the germline V gene, CDR1 is GTSNPN and CDR2 is SVGIG (reference sequence). The CDR3 nucleotides are TGTGCCTGGAGTGACGGGCAAGAGACCCAGTACTTC. It encodes CAWSDGQETQYF.

The V and J genes are TRBV5-1 and TRBJ2-1; no reliable D call. This CDR3 has 15 amino acids. CDR1 and CDR2 (germline): SGHRS, YFSETQ. Deletions cut 2 bases from V and 9 bases from J, with 18 bases between. The CDR3 DNA reads TGCGCCAGCAGCTTTAAGCTCCCCCCCGGTGGTGAGCAGTTCTTC. It yields the protein CASSFKLPPGGEQFF.